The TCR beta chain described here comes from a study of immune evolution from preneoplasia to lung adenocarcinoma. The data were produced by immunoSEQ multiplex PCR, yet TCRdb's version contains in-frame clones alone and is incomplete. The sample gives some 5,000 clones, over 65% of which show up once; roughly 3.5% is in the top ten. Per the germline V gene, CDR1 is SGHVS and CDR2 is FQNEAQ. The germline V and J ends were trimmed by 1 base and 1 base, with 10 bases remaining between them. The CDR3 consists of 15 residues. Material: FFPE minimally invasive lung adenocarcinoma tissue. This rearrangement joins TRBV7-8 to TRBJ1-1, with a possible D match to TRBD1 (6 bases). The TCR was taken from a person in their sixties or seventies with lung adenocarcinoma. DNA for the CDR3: TGTGCCAGCAGCTTAGGACAGGCACAGAACACTGAAGCTTTCTTT. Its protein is CASSLGQAQNTEAFF.